Following are 4 T cell receptor beta chains from one sample sequenced in a study of radiation and T cells in renal cell carcinoma. TCRdb's copy holds only in-frame clones and misses some; the assay was immunoSEQ multiplex PCR. The sample lists more than 65,000 clones; about 86% were seen once. Described time point: blood 2 weeks post-SBRT. The treatment denotes: 15 Gy SBRT to primary tumor, nephrectomy 4 weeks later. This material consisted of blood, taken from a patient whose treatment included radiotherapy and nephrectomy. The source is a woman in her forties or fifties with renal cell carcinoma.

In nucleotides, the CDR3 is TGTGCCAGCAGTCCTCTGGGACGTCTTCGGCAGGCAGATACGCAGTATTTT. It is translated as CASSPLGRLRQADTQYF. The chain carries TRBV28 and TRBJ2-3, with D perhaps being TRBD1 or TRBD2 (5 bases each). CDR3 length equals 17 residues. Trimming cost V 5 bases and J 4 bases, with 22 bases left between them. The germline V gene encodes CDR1 MDHEN and CDR2 SYDVKM.

This clone was observed once. The chain is built from TRBV6-4 and TRBJ1-6, with D uncertain. The CDR3 is 18 residues long. V lost 0 bases to trimming and J lost 3 bases, with 15 bases between them. The germline V gene encodes CDR1 MRHNA and CDR2 SNTAGT. For the CDR3, the DNA is TGTGCCAGCAGTGACTCTCTCGGCGGGATCGACTATAATTCACCCCTCCACTTT. This codes for CASSDSLGGIDYNSPLHF.

This chain uses TRBV10-1 with TRBJ1-5; D possibly corresponds to TRBD1 (5 bases). Between the trimmed V and J ends, which lost 1 base and 2 bases, there was a span of 15 bases. CDR1 and CDR2 from the germline V gene are WNHNN and SYGVQD (reference sequence). This CDR3 has 17 residues. Here the CDR3 reads CASSEWVGDECNQPQHF. The CDR3 DNA is TGCGCCAGCAGTGAGTGGGTAGGGGACGAGTGCAATCAGCCCCAGCATTTT.

The chain joins TRBV5-6 to TRBJ2-1; 7 nucleotides agree with TRBD2. With 4 bases clipped from V and 8 bases from J, the junction kept 12 bases outside the gene matches. Germline V CDR1 and CDR2: SGHDT, YYEEEE. CDR3 size: 15 residues. The DNA of the CDR3 is TGTGCCAGCAGCCAGGTCGGGGGAGGGGACTATGAGCAGTTCTTC. Its protein product is CASSQVGGGDYEQFF.